The T cell receptor (beta chain) described here comes from a study of blood T cell repertoires in COVID-19. In the study overall: Material from acute and convalescent COVID-19 was sourced from the United States, Italy and Spain. Nucleic acid was either cDNA or gDNA, and it came from T cells, B-cell-depleted T cells, or PBMCs.

Method: immunoSEQ multiplex PCR; TCRdb's copy keeps in-frame clones and lacks some. The sample yields about 34,000 clones, 60% to 80% seen once. Per the germline V gene, CDR1 is DFQATT and CDR2 is SNEGSKA (reference sequence). The V gene end was trimmed by 3 bases and the J gene end by 7 bases; junction bases not matched to a gene: 7. This CDR3 has 15 amino acids. This receptor was obtained from an older woman with acute or convalescent COVID-19. The chain carries TRBV20-1 and TRBJ1-6; 9 nucleotides line up with TRBD1. The source material was peripheral blood. CDR3 protein: CSASAGQGVNSPLHF. CDR3 DNA: TGCAGTGCTAGTGCGGGACAGGGTGTAAATTCACCCCTCCACTTT.